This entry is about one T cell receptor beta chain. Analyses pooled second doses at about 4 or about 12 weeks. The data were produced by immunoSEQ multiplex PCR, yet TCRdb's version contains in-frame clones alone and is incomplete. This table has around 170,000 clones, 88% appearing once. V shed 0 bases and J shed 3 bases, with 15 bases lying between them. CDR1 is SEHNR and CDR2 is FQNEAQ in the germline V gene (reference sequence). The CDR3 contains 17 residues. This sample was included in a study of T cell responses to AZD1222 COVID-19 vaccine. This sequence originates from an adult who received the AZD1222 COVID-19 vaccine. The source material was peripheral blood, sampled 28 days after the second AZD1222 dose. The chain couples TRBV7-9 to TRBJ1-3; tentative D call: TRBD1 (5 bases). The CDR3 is CASSLATRWGGGNTIYF. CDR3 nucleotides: TGTGCCAGCAGCTTAGCGACTAGATGGGGCGGTGGAAACACCATATATTTT.